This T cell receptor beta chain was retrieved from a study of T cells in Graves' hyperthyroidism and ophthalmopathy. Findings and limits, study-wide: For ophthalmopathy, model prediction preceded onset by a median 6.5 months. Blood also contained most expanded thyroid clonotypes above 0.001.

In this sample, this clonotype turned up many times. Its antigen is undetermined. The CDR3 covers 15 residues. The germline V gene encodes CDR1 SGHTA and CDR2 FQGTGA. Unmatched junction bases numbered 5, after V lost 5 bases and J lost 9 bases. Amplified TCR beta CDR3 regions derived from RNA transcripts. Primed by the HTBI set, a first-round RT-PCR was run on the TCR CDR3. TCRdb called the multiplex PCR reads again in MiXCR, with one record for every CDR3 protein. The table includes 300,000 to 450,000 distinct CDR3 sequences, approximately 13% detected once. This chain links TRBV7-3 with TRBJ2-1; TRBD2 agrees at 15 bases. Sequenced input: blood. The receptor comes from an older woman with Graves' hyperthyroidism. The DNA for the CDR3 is TGTGCCAGCAGCCGGACTAGCGGGAGGGAAGGTGAGCAGTTCTTC. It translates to CASSRTSGREGEQFF.